This T cell receptor (beta chain) was identified in a study of blood T cell repertoires in COVID-19. Across the whole study: Acute-phase and convalescent COVID-19 samples originated in the United States, Italy and Spain. Nucleic acid was either cDNA or gDNA, and it came from T cells, B-cell-depleted T cells, or PBMCs.

This clone was recorded once. In the original analysis: The assay estimated nucleated cells by amplifying reference gene primers. Sequenced by immunoSEQ multiplex PCR; TCRdb stores in-frame clones only, minus some. For V, J and clone size, that table is used; D and trimming come from the DNA. There are roughly 40,000 clones in the sample; roughly 76% occur only once, and 8.5% to 9% lies in the top ten. CDR1 is MDHEN and CDR2 is SYDVKM in the germline V gene. Trimming took 6 bases from V and 1 from J; bases not matched to a gene: 14. The CDR3 loop spans 18 amino acids. Sequencing input: peripheral blood. The V gene is TRBV28, the J gene TRBJ1-4, with 7 bases aligning to TRBD1. This TCR came from a man aged 65-85 years with active or convalescent COVID-19. The CDR3 sequence is CASRELGTATLTNEKLFF. DNA of the CDR3: TGTGCCAGCAGAGAGCTCGGGACAGCAACGTTAACTAATGAAAAACTGTTTTTT.